Listed below are T cell receptor beta chains from one sample, sequenced in a study of OX40 agonist ivuxolimab in advanced cancers. The repertoire was sequenced with immunoSEQ multiplex PCR; TCRdb's copy has only in-frame clones and lacks some. The table has around 95,000 clones, around 94% seen once; the top ten hold 0.25% to 0.3%. The input for sequencing was CD4+ or CD8+ T cells sorted from blood, taken in a trial of the OX40 agonist ivuxolimab. The receptors shown here come from an adult with an advanced solid tumor such as melanoma, head and neck, liver or kidney cancer. The CDR3 runs from the conserved cysteine through the conserved F or W. The D gene is left open where the match is weak. Rows may omit the clone size; those that give it use once, few, many or a size class.

v_call,j_call,d_call,clone_size,cdr3_aa,cdr3_nt
TRBV2,TRBJ2-3,-,-,CASSAHGGTQYF,TGTGCCAGCAGCGCCCATGGGGGTACGCAGTATTTT
TRBV4-1,TRBJ2-5,TRBD2,-,CASRPTSGGDQETQYF,TGCGCCAGCCGCCCGACTAGCGGGGGGGACCAAGAGACCCAGTACTTC
TRBV6-4,TRBJ2-5,-,-,CASSEETQYF,TGTGCCAGCAGTGAAGAGACCCAGTACTTC
TRBV10-2,TRBJ1-4,-,once,CASSELGGDGKEEKLFF,TGCGCCAGCAGTGAGCTGGGGGGCGACGGCAAAGAAGAAAAACTGTTTTTT
TRBV11-3,TRBJ1-5,-,-,CASSLHSNQPQHF,TGTGCCAGCAGCTTACACAGCAATCAGCCCCAGCATTTT
TRBV4-2,TRBJ1-4,-,-,CASSQSIGPLNEKLFF,TGTGCCAGCAGCCAATCAATTGGGCCTTTGAATGAAAAACTGTTTTTT
TRBV5-6,TRBJ2-5,-,-,CASSWAGTQYF,TGTGCCAGCAGCTGGGCCGGGACCCAGTACTTC
TRBV5-1,TRBJ2-2,-,-,CASSLDTANTGELFF,TGCGCCAGCAGCTTGGACACAGCGAACACCGGGGAGCTGTTTTTT
TRBV5-1,TRBJ2-7,-,-,CASSFDGLGMGYF,TGCGCCAGCAGCTTCGACGGACTCGGGATGGGGTACTTC
TRBV5-1,TRBJ2-2,-,-,CASSSSNTGELFF,TGCGCCAGCAGCAGTTCGAACACCGGGGAGCTGTTTTTT
TRBV30,TRBJ2-7,-,few,CAWSVFRPSSYEQYF,TGTGCCTGGAGTGTGTTTCGCCCGAGCTCCTACGAGCAGTACTTC
TRBV9,TRBJ1-2,-,-,CASSVAVGFYGYTF,TGTGCCAGCAGCGTAGCGGTCGGATTCTATGGCTACACCTTC
TRBV6-1,TRBJ2-5,TRBD2,-,CASSVRLAGRAETQYF,TGTGCCAGCAGTGTCCGACTAGCGGGGAGAGCGGAGACCCAGTACTTC
TRBV15,TRBJ1-6,-,-,CATSRDVTEYSPLHF,TGTGCCACCAGCAGAGATGTGACAGAGTATTCACCCCTCCACTTT
TRBV6-5,TRBJ2-1,TRBD2,-,CASSYGVAGYNEQFF,TGTGCCAGCAGTTATGGGGTAGCGGGTTACAATGAGCAGTTCTTC
TRBV30,TRBJ1-6,-,-,CAWSVLGNSPLHF,TGTGCCTGGAGTGTACTAGGGAATTCACCCCTCCACTTT
TRBV28,TRBJ1-2,-,-,CASSLLGYYGYTF,TGTGCCAGCAGTTTATTAGGGTACTATGGCTACACCTTC
TRBV19,TRBJ2-1,TRBD2,-,CASTLLGLAGDNEQFF,TGTGCCAGTACCCTACTCGGACTAGCGGGGGACAATGAGCAGTTCTTC
TRBV30,TRBJ1-2,TRBD1,-,CAWNRDRGSYGYTF,TGTGCCTGGAATAGGGACAGGGGGAGCTATGGCTACACCTTC
TRBV7-9,TRBJ2-5,-,-,CASSLAWVVLLETQYF,TGTGCCAGCAGCTTAGCGTGGGTTGTCCTTTTAGAGACCCAGTACTTC
TRBV7-8,TRBJ1-5,TRBD1,-,CASSSGQGYQPQHF,TGTGCCAGCAGCTCAGGACAGGGGTATCAGCCCCAGCATTTT
TRBV7-9,TRBJ1-5,TRBD1,-,CASSQTGDQPQHF,TGTGCCAGCAGTCAAACAGGGGATCAGCCCCAGCATTTT
TRBV7-9,TRBJ1-2,-,-,CASSLEPVGYTF,TGTGCCAGCAGCTTGGAGCCAGTCGGCTACACCTTC
TRBV11-2,TRBJ2-7,-,-,CASSFGQAGEQYF,TGTGCCAGCAGCTTTGGGCAGGCAGGCGAGCAGTACTTC
TRBV28,TRBJ1-2,-,-,CASSLFLGGGAGYGYTF,TGTGCCAGCAGTTTATTTTTAGGGGGGGGCGCCGGCTATGGCTACACCTTC
TRBV28,TRBJ1-1,-,-,CASSPNPPNTEAFF,TGTGCCAGCAGTCCCAACCCCCCGAACACTGAAGCTTTCTTT
TRBV19,TRBJ1-5,-,once,CASSIRGEGGSQPQHF,TGTGCCAGTAGTATCCGTGGAGAGGGGGGAAGTCAGCCCCAGCATTTT
TRBV14,TRBJ1-1,-,-,CASSQVPAFF,TGTGCCAGCAGCCAAGTGCCAGCTTTCTTT
TRBV9,TRBJ1-3,-,-,CASSRGVGNTIYF,TGTGCCAGCAGCCGAGGGGTCGGAAACACCATATATTTT
TRBV18,TRBJ2-3,-,-,CASSLYPVQVTDTQYF,TGTGCCAGCTCACTGTACCCGGTGCAGGTCACAGATACGCAGTATTTT
TRBV28,TRBJ2-1,-,once,CASSTQSSYNEQFF,TGTGCCAGCAGTACACAAAGCTCCTACAATGAGCAGTTCTTC
TRBV27,TRBJ2-3,-,-,CASSFVDTQYF,TGTGCCAGCAGTTTCGTGGATACGCAGTATTTT
TRBV15,TRBJ2-1,TRBD2,once,CATSRVAGAYNEQFF,TGTGCCACCAGCAGAGTGGCGGGGGCCTACAATGAGCAGTTCTTC
TRBV20-1,TRBJ2-5,-,once,CSARGTETQYF,TGCAGTGCTAGGGGGACGGAGACCCAGTACTTC
TRBV27,TRBJ1-5,TRBD1,-,CASSLEWDRGFQPQHF,TGTGCCAGCAGTTTAGAGTGGGACAGGGGGTTTCAGCCCCAGCATTTT
TRBV11-2,TRBJ2-5,-,-,CASSPGGGGETQYF,TGTGCCAGCAGCCCCGGGGGAGGGGGAGAGACCCAGTACTTC
TRBV2,TRBJ1-5,-,few,CASSEEEGQPQHF,TGTGCCAGCAGTGAGGAAGAAGGTCAGCCCCAGCATTTT
TRBV5-1,TRBJ2-1,TRBD2,once,CASSPGLAGINEQFF,TGCGCCAGCAGCCCCGGACTAGCGGGGATCAATGAGCAGTTCTTC
TRBV10-2,TRBJ2-3,-,-,CASRLTDTQYF,TGCGCCAGCAGACTCACAGATACGCAGTATTTT
TRBV5-1,TRBJ1-3,TRBD1,-,CASSWGTGGAYTIYF,TGCGCCAGCAGCTGGGGGACAGGGGGCGCGTACACCATATATTTT
TRBV19,TRBJ2-3,-,-,CASNQIPHTDTQYF,TGTGCCAGTAACCAGATTCCCCACACAGATACGCAGTATTTT
TRBV5-1,TRBJ1-3,-,once,CASSRRDAGDTIYF,TGCGCCAGCAGTCGCCGGGATGCGGGAGACACCATATATTTT
TRBV27,TRBJ1-2,TRBD1,-,CASRAGQGAPRNYGYTF,TGTGCCAGCAGAGCGGGACAGGGGGCGCCGCGTAACTATGGCTACACCTTC
TRBV4-1,TRBJ2-1,-,-,CASSQDDVDKGEQFF,TGCGCCAGCAGCCAAGATGACGTGGACAAAGGGGAGCAGTTCTTC
TRBV11-1,TRBJ1-1,-,-,CASTLSLSGPEAFF,TGTGCCAGCACCCTCTCTTTGTCGGGACCTGAAGCTTTCTTT
TRBV28,TRBJ2-3,-,-,CASSSPAGGGTDTQYF,TGTGCCAGCAGTTCGCCCGCTGGCGGGGGCACAGATACGCAGTATTTT
TRBV30,TRBJ2-5,-,-,CAWSVSRETQYF,TGTGCCTGGAGTGTTAGCCGAGAGACCCAGTACTTC
TRBV5-4,TRBJ1-2,TRBD1,-,CASSQTGSGYGYTF,TGTGCCAGCAGCCAGACAGGGAGCGGCTATGGCTACACCTTC
TRBV7-6,TRBJ2-1,TRBD2,-,CASSLVPSGGSFSYNEQFF,TGTGCCAGCAGCTTAGTCCCGAGCGGGGGGTCATTCTCCTACAATGAGCAGTTCTTC
TRBV25-1,TRBJ2-3,-,-,CASSEPVWQDTQYF,TGTGCCAGCAGTGAACCTGTGTGGCAAGATACGCAGTATTTT
TRBV4-1,TRBJ1-2,-,-,CASSQIDSTNYGYTF,TGCGCCAGCAGCCAGATAGACAGCACCAACTATGGCTACACCTTC
TRBV5-1,TRBJ2-2,TRBD2,-,CASSLAVLAGGKNTGELFF,TGCGCCAGCAGCTTGGCCGTACTAGCGGGGGGTAAGAACACCGGGGAGCTGTTTTTT
TRBV30,TRBJ1-5,-,-,CAWSRLGGEGGNQPQHF,TGTGCCTGGAGTCGCCTAGGTGGAGAGGGAGGCAATCAGCCCCAGCATTTT
TRBV6-5,TRBJ2-7,-,-,CASSSDRGSYEQYF,TGTGCCAGCAGTTCCGATAGGGGGTCCTACGAGCAGTACTTC
TRBV28,TRBJ2-1,-,-,CASSSSNNEQFF,TGTGCCAGCAGTTCAAGTAACAATGAGCAGTTCTTC